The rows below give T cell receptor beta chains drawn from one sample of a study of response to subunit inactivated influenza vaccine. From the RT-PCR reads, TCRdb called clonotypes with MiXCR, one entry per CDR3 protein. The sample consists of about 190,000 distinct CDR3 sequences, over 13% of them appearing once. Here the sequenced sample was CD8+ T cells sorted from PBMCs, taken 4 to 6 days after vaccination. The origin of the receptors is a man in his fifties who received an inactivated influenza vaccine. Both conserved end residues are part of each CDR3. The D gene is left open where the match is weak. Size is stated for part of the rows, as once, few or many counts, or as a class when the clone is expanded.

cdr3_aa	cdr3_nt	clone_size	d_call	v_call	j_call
CASSPQGAADTQYF	TGTGCCAGCAGCCCACAGGGGGCCGCAGATACGCAGTATTTT	.	TRBD1	TRBV7-2	TRBJ2-3
CASSLASYPGTYEQYF	TGCGCCAGCAGCTTGGCCTCCTATCCGGGCACCTACGAGCAGTACTTC	many	.	TRBV5-1	TRBJ2-7
CASSSTGGSSYEQYF	TGCGCCAGCAGCTCGACAGGGGGTTCGTCCTACGAGCAGTACTTC	few	TRBD1	TRBV5-1	TRBJ2-7
CASSGGTGSLLKETQYF	TGCGCCAGCAGTGGGGGGACAGGGTCTTTACTTAAAGAGACCCAGTACTTC	few	TRBD1	TRBV10-2	TRBJ2-5
CSVRKGYEQYF	TGCAGCGTGCGGAAGGGGTACGAGCAGTACTTC	.	.	TRBV29-1	TRBJ2-7
CASSSEGSGGDEQFF	TGTGCCAGCAGCTCTGAGGGGTCAGGGGGCGATGAGCAGTTCTTC	.	TRBD1	TRBV5-5	TRBJ2-1
CASSQDSTGALYTQYF	TGTGCCAGCAGCCAAGATAGCACAGGGGCTCTTTATACGCAGTATTTT	.	TRBD1	TRBV3-1	TRBJ2-3
CASKNLGIALSTDTQYF	TGTGCCAGCAAAAATTTGGGGATCGCCTTGAGCACAGATACGCAGTATTTT	few	.	TRBV27	TRBJ2-3
CASSFAGNSNQPQHF	TGTGCCAGCAGTTTCGCCGGAAATAGCAATCAGCCCCAGCATTTT	few	.	TRBV6-5	TRBJ1-5
CSASGTENSYEQYF	TGCAGTGCTTCAGGGACGGAAAACTCCTACGAGCAGTACTTC	.	.	TRBV20-1	TRBJ2-7
CASRSTGPGNTIYF	TGTGCCAGCAGATCTACAGGGCCTGGAAACACCATATATTTT	many	.	TRBV12-3/TRBV12-4	TRBJ1-3
CASSLFGLGSGEKLFF	TGTGCCAGCAGTTTATTCGGTTTGGGGTCTGGAGAAAAACTGTTTTTT	many	.	TRBV12-3/TRBV12-4	TRBJ1-4
CASSFGTIYEQYF	TGCGCCAGCAGCTTCGGGACCATCTACGAGCAGTACTTC	few	.	TRBV5-1	TRBJ2-7
CASSQEPRGRDQPQHF	TGTGCCAGCAGCCAAGAGCCGCGGGGGAGGGATCAGCCCCAGCATTTT	.	.	TRBV3-1	TRBJ1-5
CSVLAGDSYEQYF	TGCAGCGTCTTAGCGGGGGACTCCTACGAGCAGTACTTC	.	TRBD2	TRBV29-1	TRBJ2-7
CASSNSQGGTYGYTF	TGTGCCAGCAGTAACTCACAGGGAGGCACCTATGGCTACACCTTC	.	.	TRBV6-5	TRBJ1-2
CATCQDRFGRGLGNEQFF	TGTGCCACCTGCCAAGATCGGTTTGGCAGGGGGCTTGGCAATGAGCAGTTCTTC	.	TRBD1	TRBV3-1	TRBJ2-1
CASSLLGQSLDTEAFF	TGTGCCAGCAGCTTACTTGGACAATCTTTAGACACTGAAGCTTTCTTT	.	.	TRBV7-9	TRBJ1-1
CASSLRDTQYF	TGTGCCAGCAGCTTGCGGGATACGCAGTATTTT	.	.	TRBV5-4	TRBJ2-3
CASSPSRDRPYEQYF	TGTGCCAGCAGCCCAAGTCGGGACAGGCCCTACGAGCAGTACTTC	.	TRBD1	TRBV9	TRBJ2-7
CSVEVGGTTEAFF	TGCAGCGTTGAAGTGGGAGGGACGACTGAAGCTTTCTTT	once	.	TRBV29-1	TRBJ1-1
CASSYSRPYSYEQYF	TGTGCCAGCAGTTACTCTCGTCCCTACTCCTACGAGCAGTACTTC	.	.	TRBV6-5	TRBJ2-7
CASSSPPGLAARETQYF	TGTGCCAGCAGTTCGCCTCCGGGACTAGCGGCAAGAGAGACCCAGTACTTC	.	TRBD2	TRBV12-3/TRBV12-4	TRBJ2-5
CASSYSLGGEQYF	TGTGCCAGCAGTTACTCGTTAGGGGGAGAGCAGTACTTC	many	.	TRBV6-5	TRBJ2-7
CASSVEARDEQFF	TGTGCCAGCAGCGTAGAAGCGCGTGATGAGCAGTTCTTC	.	.	TRBV9	TRBJ2-1
CATSRDFASGWSEQETQYF	TGTGCCACCAGCAGAGATTTCGCTAGTGGTTGGAGTGAACAAGAGACCCAGTACTTC	.	.	TRBV15	TRBJ2-5
CSVVRNTGELFF	TGCAGCGTTGTAAGGAACACCGGGGAGCTGTTTTTT	.	.	TRBV29-1	TRBJ2-2
CASSLKNGVGAYEQYF	TGCGCCAGCAGCTTGAAAAATGGAGTTGGGGCCTACGAGCAGTACTTC	.	.	TRBV5-1	TRBJ2-7
CSVEDWMGLAGGRDTQYF	TGCAGCGTTGAGGACTGGATGGGACTAGCGGGGGGGCGAGATACGCAGTATTTT	few	TRBD2	TRBV29-1	TRBJ2-3
CASSFGLGYEQYF	TGTGCCAGCAGCTTCGGCCTGGGCTACGAGCAGTACTTC	.	.	TRBV7-8	TRBJ2-7
CASSYSTTGSPYEQYF	TGTGCCAGCAGTTACTCGACGACAGGGTCCCCCTACGAGCAGTACTTC	.	TRBD1	TRBV6-5	TRBJ2-7
CASSSGLAGNNEQFF	TGTGCCAGCAGTTCGGGACTAGCGGGGAACAATGAGCAGTTCTTC	many	TRBD2	TRBV12-3/TRBV12-4	TRBJ2-1
CASSLGPSKGNIQYF	TGTGCCAGCAGCCTCGGACCCTCTAAGGGAAACATTCAGTACTTC	once	.	TRBV2	TRBJ2-4
CSANEQFF	TGCAGCGCCAATGAGCAGTTCTTC	.	.	TRBV29-1	TRBJ2-1
CSARPLEGLSGRDAQYF	TGCAGTGCCAGACCCCTAGAGGGCCTCTCCGGTCGGGATGCGCAGTATTTT	.	.	TRBV20-1	TRBJ2-3
CASSAWTSGPYEQYF	TGTGCCAGCAGCGCCTGGACTAGCGGCCCCTACGAGCAGTACTTC	few	TRBD2	TRBV7-2	TRBJ2-7
CASSLAHTDQTPRETQYF	TGTGCCAGCAGCTTAGCGCACACGGACCAGACACCCCGAGAGACCCAGTACTTC	few	.	TRBV7-2	TRBJ2-5
CSASGVGVYEQYF	TGCAGTGCTAGCGGAGTTGGTGTCTACGAGCAGTACTTC	.	.	TRBV20-1	TRBJ2-7
CASSQAGYLSYNSPLHF	TGTGCCAGCAGCCAAGCAGGCTATCTCTCCTATAATTCACCCCTCCACTTT	few	.	TRBV14	TRBJ1-6
CASSFGASGREETQYF	TGTGCCAGCAGCTTCGGGGCCAGCGGGAGAGAGGAGACCCAGTACTTC	.	TRBD2	TRBV7-9	TRBJ2-5
CASSLYAIRAEAFF	TGTGCCAGCAGCTTGTATGCAATTCGCGCTGAAGCTTTCTTT	medium-sized	.	TRBV11-2	TRBJ1-1
CASSLVAGGGLDEQFF	TGTGCCAGCAGCTTAGTGGCAGGGGGAGGGCTGGATGAGCAGTTCTTC	.	.	TRBV7-6	TRBJ2-1
CASSPMGDEQFF	TGTGCCAGCAGCCCGATGGGGGATGAGCAGTTCTTC	.	.	TRBV7-6	TRBJ2-1
CASSLGAGTVSYEQYF	TGTGCCAGCAGCTTAGGAGCCGGGACGGTCTCCTACGAGCAGTACTTC	.	.	TRBV7-9	TRBJ2-7
CASSLPQGGDEQFF	TGTGCCAGCAGCTTACCACAGGGAGGGGATGAGCAGTTCTTC	few	.	TRBV7-9	TRBJ2-1
CASSLGGQGNNEQFF	TGTGCCAGCAGCTTAGGGGGACAGGGGAACAATGAGCAGTTCTTC	.	TRBD1	TRBV13	TRBJ2-1
CASSEGQGWAYGYTF	TGCGCCAGCAGTGAAGGACAGGGTTGGGCCTATGGCTACACCTTC	many	TRBD1	TRBV10-2	TRBJ1-2
CASSSGTGGRVGKNIQYF	TGTGCCAGCAGCTCCGGGACAGGGGGAAGAGTGGGCAAAAACATTCAGTACTTC	.	TRBD1	TRBV9	TRBJ2-4
CASSLADRVYEQYF	TGCGCCAGCAGCTTGGCCGACAGGGTTTACGAGCAGTACTTC	many	TRBD1	TRBV5-1	TRBJ2-7
CASWWSDSYEQYF	TGTGCCAGCTGGTGGTCTGACTCCTACGAGCAGTACTTC	.	.	TRBV2	TRBJ2-7